This T cell receptor (beta chain) was sequenced during a study of sequential checkpoint blockade in melanoma. As for the study in general: Randomization was 1:1 between first-line nivolumab→ipilimumab and ipilimumab→nivolumab. After nivolumab or ipilimumab alone, twenty-two patients had week-13 rebiopsies.

Whole-study findings and limits: About 30 times likelier clinical benefit followed increased tumor T-cell fraction and clonality. Tumor T-cell fraction and clonality correlated with PD-L1 and CD8+ counts.

Measured with immunoSEQ multiplex PCR; TCRdb has only the in-frame clones, and not every one. The sample has roughly 6,300 clones; roughly a quarter are singletons. Points on this clone: Its specificity is not known.

The CDR3 runs 15 residues. Germline lookup yields CDR1 LNHDA and CDR2 SQIVND (reference sequence). V was pared by 3 bases and J by 1 base, with 4 bases of the junction left unmatched. Noted treatment: randomized to nivolumab then ipilimumab (arm A) or the reverse (arm B). The V gene is TRBV19, the J gene TRBJ2-7; TRBD1 agrees at 9 bases. The TCR originated in a human donor with melanoma. The source material was tumor tissue (inferred from file names), sampled from a patient given nivolumab and ipilimumab in sequence. CDR3 loop: CASSIGQGSSYEQYF. The CDR3 coding sequence is TGTGCCAGTAGTATCGGACAGGGGTCGTCCTACGAGCAGTACTTC. The variable domain in full, completed from reference TRBV19 and TRBJ2-7, reads DGGITQSPKYLFRKEGQNVTLSCEQNLNHDAMYWYRQDPGQGLRLIYYSQIVNDFQKGDIAEGYSVSREKKESFPLTVTSAQKNPTAFYLCASSIGQGSSYEQYFGPGTRLTVT.